The clone carrying this TCR beta chain was counted many times. Mismatch with germline at one junction end may stem from a read error. Amplified regions were TCR beta CDR3 sequences from RNA transcripts. First-round RT-PCR targeting the TCR CDR3 was performed with the HTBI primer set. TCRdb reprocessed the multiplex PCR reads with MiXCR, giving one entry per CDR3 protein. The sample consists of over 700,000 distinct CDR3 sequences, 30% to 40% of them appearing once. The CDR3 spans 13 residues. Germline-derived CDR1 and CDR2 are SGHTA and FQGTGA. This specimen comes from a study of T cells in Graves' hyperthyroidism and ophthalmopathy.

The clonotype originates from a woman between 40 and 55 years old with Graves' hyperthyroidism. Sequencing used blood. V is TRBV7-3 and J is TRBJ1-1, with D uncertain. Here the CDR3 reads CASSLTLNTEAFF. The CDR3 coding sequence is TGTGCCAGCAGCCTAACCTTGAACACTGAAGCTTTCTTT.